The rows below give T cell receptor beta chains drawn from one sample of a study of T cell repertoires and HLA-DP antigens. Profiled with immunoSEQ multiplex PCR; TCRdb holds only in-frame clones, not every one. The sample consists of more than 90,000 clones, approximately 92% of them appearing once. These TCRs are of unknown antigen specificity. Sequencing input: CD4+ T cells from PBMCs. The source of these receptors is a woman younger than 35 in good health and CMV-seronegative. Both conserved end residues are part of each CDR3. A D gene is named only where the DNA matches it firmly. Rows give clone size only sometimes, using once, few, many, or a class for an expanded clone.

14	NA	TRBJ2-1	TRBV25-1	NA	TGTGCCACCGGTACAGGCGGACGTTACAATGAGCAGTTCTTC	CATGTGGRYNEQFF
14	NA	TRBJ2-1	TRBV27	NA	TGTGCCAGCAGCGGCGGGACTCCCGGCGGTGAGCAGTTCTTC	CASSGGTPGGEQFF
14	NA	TRBJ1-3	TRBV11-1	NA	TGTGCCAGCCACAACAGGGTTGATGGAAACACCATATATTTT	CASHNRVDGNTIYF
13	TRBD1	TRBJ1-2	TRBV2	once	TGTGCCAGCAGTTCAGACAGGGACTATGGCTACACCTTC	CASSSDRDYGYTF
14	NA	TRBJ2-5	TRBV5-1	NA	TGCGCCAGCAGCTTGAGCCGTACCCAAGAGACCCAGTACTTC	CASSLSRTQETQYF
17	NA	TRBJ2-1	TRBV19	NA	TGTGCCAGTAGTAGGATTGTGGGCGGAAGCTCCTACAATGAGCAGTTCTTC	CASSRIVGGSSYNEQFF
14	TRBD2	TRBJ2-1	TRBV10-3	NA	TGTGCCATCAGTGGACTAGCGGGAAACAATGAGCAGTTCTTC	CAISGLAGNNEQFF
15	TRBD1	TRBJ1-5	TRBV19	NA	TGTGCCAGTAGTGGGCGGGACAGGGGGCGACGGCAGTGGCATTTT	CASSGRDRGRRQWHF
13	NA	TRBJ1-4	TRBV10-3	NA	TGTGCCTCCAGAGACAGCTACAATGAAAAACTGTTTTTT	CASRDSYNEKLFF
13	NA	TRBJ2-1	TRBV7-6	NA	TGTGCCAGCAGCTTGGCAGGGGCCGGTGAGCAGTTCTTC	CASSLAGAGEQFF
16	NA	TRBJ1-3	TRBV7-6	NA	TGTGCCAGCAGCCGAAAAGGACGGGCATCTGGAAACACCATATATTTT	CASSRKGRASGNTIYF
14	NA	TRBJ2-6	TRBV27	once	TGTGCCAGCAGTTTATCATCTGGGGCCAACGTCCTGACTTTC	CASSLSSGANVLTF
13	TRBD1	TRBJ1-6	TRBV28	NA	TGTGCCAGCAGGAGACAGGGGAATTCACCCCTCCACTTT	CASRRQGNSPLHF
16	TRBD2	TRBJ2-3	TRBV25-1	once	TGTGCCAGCAGTACGACTAGCGGGGGTAGCACAGATACGCAGTATTTT	CASSTTSGGSTDTQYF
12	NA	TRBJ1-2	TRBV5-1	NA	TGCGCCAGCAGCTTGGGCGGGGATGGCTACACCTTC	CASSLGGDGYTF
14	NA	TRBJ2-7	TRBV19	NA	TGTGCCAGCGTAAGGACGCCCGCGGTGTCCGAGCAGTACTTC	CASVRTPAVSEQYF
15	NA	TRBJ1-5	TRBV28	NA	TGTGCCAGCAGTTTAGGGGCCAAGGGGAATCAGCCCCAGCATTTT	CASSLGAKGNQPQHF
14	NA	TRBJ1-2	TRBV5-5	NA	TGTGCCAGCACCTTGGGGACGCCGGACTATGGCTACACCTTC	CASTLGTPDYGYTF
15	TRBD2	TRBJ2-2	TRBV10-3	NA	TGTGCCATCAACCTAGCGGCAACGAACACCGGGGAGCTGTTTTTT	CAINLAATNTGELFF
13	NA	TRBJ2-5	TRBV7-9	NA	TGTGCCAGCAGCAGAGGACAGCAAGAGACCCAGTACTTC	CASSRGQQETQYF
14	NA	TRBJ2-5	TRBV7-9	NA	TGTGCCAGCAGCTTAAGACTGAGTCAAGAGACCCAGTACTTC	CASSLRLSQETQYF
18	NA	TRBJ2-3	TRBV2	NA	TGTGCCAGCAGTGTGGGGGTAGTCCTTCCCCTGTCCACAGATACGCAGTATTTT	CASSVGVVLPLSTDTQYF
14	TRBD1	TRBJ1-5	TRBV5-6	NA	TGTGCCAGCAGCTTGACAGGGGCTTATCAGCCCCAGCATTTT	CASSLTGAYQPQHF
14	NA	TRBJ2-3	TRBV5-1	NA	TGCGCCAGCAGCTCCGGAGGGTACACAGATACGCAGTATTTT	CASSSGGYTDTQYF
16	TRBD2	TRBJ2-3	TRBV7-9	NA	TGTGCCAGCAGCGAAATTCGTAGCGGGAGCACAGATACGCAGTATTTT	CASSEIRSGSTDTQYF
16	NA	TRBJ2-3	TRBV5-5	NA	TGTGCCAGCAGCTTGCGCCAACCCGAGAGCACAGATACGCAGTATTTT	CASSLRQPESTDTQYF
15	NA	TRBJ1-3	TRBV5-6	NA	TGTGCCAGCAGCTTGCGAGGTTTCTCTGGAAACACCATATATTTT	CASSLRGFSGNTIYF
15	NA	TRBJ2-1	TRBV5-1	NA	TGCGCCAGCAGCTTGATCGCGGGGGCCGGCAATGAGCAGTTCTTC	CASSLIAGAGNEQFF
15	TRBD1	TRBJ1-1	TRBV5-1	NA	TGCGCCAGCAGCTTACAGGGGACTATGAACACTGAAGCTTTCTTT	CASSLQGTMNTEAFF
14	NA	TRBJ2-3	TRBV19	NA	TGTGCCAGTAGTCCCCGGACATCGTCAGATACGCAGTATTTT	CASSPRTSSDTQYF
13	NA	TRBJ2-1	TRBV6-6	NA	TGTGCCAGCAGTTACCGGGACACACGGGAGCAGTTCTTC	CASSYRDTREQFF
15	NA	TRBJ2-5	TRBV7-9	NA	TGTGCCAGCAGCTTAGCGCGGGTGTACCAAGAGACCCAGTACTTC	CASSLARVYQETQYF
16	TRBD1	TRBJ2-7	TRBV28	NA	TGTGCCAGCAGTTTTACCCTGGGACAGGGTATCTACGAGCAGTACTTC	CASSFTLGQGIYEQYF
15	NA	TRBJ1-3	TRBV6-6	NA	TGTGCCAGCAGTCGCGGGGGACTCTCTGGAAACACCATATATTTT	CASSRGGLSGNTIYF
17	NA	TRBJ1-2	TRBV28	NA	TGTGCCAGCAGTTTAGACCTCAACCTCCGGACAGCTTATGGCTACACCTTC	CASSLDLNLRTAYGYTF
13	NA	TRBJ2-5	TRBV29-1	NA	TGCAGCGTCTCGGGACTCCTGAGGGAGACCCAGTACTTC	CSVSGLLRETQYF
16	TRBD2	TRBJ2-1	TRBV9	NA	TGTGCCAGCAGCGTAGCTAGCGGAGCAACCTACAATGAGCAGTTCTTC	CASSVASGATYNEQFF
15	TRBD2	TRBJ2-3	TRBV5-1	NA	TGCGCCAGCAGCGTGAATTTGCGGGAGGGGAGTACGCAGTATTTT	CASSVNLREGSTQYF
19	TRBD2	TRBJ2-2	TRBV9	NA	TGTGCCAGCAGCACTTTCGGACTCGCGGGGGGGCGTTACACCGGGGAGCTGTTTTTT	CASSTFGLAGGRYTGELFF
14	NA	TRBJ1-1	TRBV7-8	NA	TGTGCCAGCAGCTTAGGCCCAGTGAACACTGAAGCTTTCTTT	CASSLGPVNTEAFF
15	NA	TRBJ1-1	TRBV21-1	few	TGTGCCAGCAGCAAAGTTTTTGGGGGGAACACTGAAGCTTTCTTT	CASSKVFGGNTEAFF
18	TRBD2	TRBJ2-1	TRBV9	NA	TGTGCCAGCAGCGAGAGGGGAGGGCGGAGCGGGGCCTACAATGAGCAGTTCTTC	CASSERGGRSGAYNEQFF
13	NA	TRBJ1-5	TRBV5-4	NA	TGTGCCAGCAGCTCACGACCTAATCAGCCCCAGCATTTT	CASSSRPNQPQHF
13	TRBD1	TRBJ1-2	TRBV19	NA	TGTGCCAGTAGTCCTGGACAGGGACTTGGCTACACCTTC	CASSPGQGLGYTF
15	TRBD2	TRBJ2-7	TRBV5-6	NA	TGTGCCAGCAGCTTGGAACTAGCGGGAGGCGGCGAGCAGTACTTC	CASSLELAGGGEQYF
14	TRBD1	TRBJ2-5	TRBV11-2	NA	TGTGCCAGCAGCTCCGGACAGGGGACGGAGACCCAGTACTTC	CASSSGQGTETQYF
15	TRBD1	TRBJ1-1	TRBV9	NA	TGTGCCAGCAGCGTAGAAGGGGGCACGGGGACTGAAGCTTTCTTT	CASSVEGGTGTEAFF
13	NA	TRBJ2-3	TRBV4-1	NA	TGCGCCAGCAGCCGCCTGGTCGCAGATACGCAGTATTTT	CASSRLVADTQYF
15	NA	TRBJ1-1	TRBV4-1	few	TGCGCCAGCAGCCAAGACAGGGGCGCTAACACTGAAGCTTTCTTT	CASSQDRGANTEAFF
16	NA	TRBJ1-2	TRBV28	NA	TGTGCCACCCACTGGCTCCCAGGGGTCGGCCTTTATGGCTACACCTTC	CATHWLPGVGLYGYTF
12	NA	TRBJ1-2	TRBV10-3	NA	TGTGCCACCACGACAGGTTTCTATGGCTACACCTTC	CATTTGFYGYTF
13	NA	TRBJ2-1	TRBV7-3	NA	TGTGCCAGCAGCTTCCAGGGGACCAATGAGCAGTTCTTC	CASSFQGTNEQFF
12	NA	TRBJ1-6	TRBV7-2	NA	TGTGCCAGCAGCCCGGACAGTTCACCCCTCCACTTT	CASSPDSSPLHF
13	NA	TRBJ2-1	TRBV27	once	TGTGCCAGCAGTGACTTATTTCTTACCCAGCAGTTCTTC	CASSDLFLTQQFF
15	NA	TRBJ2-2	TRBV5-1	NA	TGCGCCAGCAGCCGGGAGGCAGGGGTAGCCGGGGAGCTGTTTTTT	CASSREAGVAGELFF
16	NA	TRBJ2-1	TRBV28	NA	TGTGCCAGCAGTACGCCCTCAGGGCGGGTTAGGAATGAGCAGTTCTTC	CASSTPSGRVRNEQFF
11	NA	TRBJ2-5	TRBV30	NA	TGTGCCTGGGGTCCGGGGGAGACCCAGTACTTC	CAWGPGETQYF